These 30 T cell receptor beta chains came from one sample sequenced in a study of cytomegalovirus exposure and HLA in healthy donors. This PCR relied on a set of 60 Vbeta primers and 13 Jbeta primers. TCRdb keeps only in-frame clones here, not all; method: immunoSEQ multiplex PCR. The sample carries about 97,000 clones, about 81% recorded once. The sample consisted of PBMCs. These receptor sequences come from a man aged 35 to 55 in good health and CMV-seropositive.

Note on this clone: A read error may produce the germline difference seen at one junction end. This chain connects TRBV7-9 to TRBJ1-4, with unresolved D. Germline V lookup: CDR1 SEHNR, CDR2 FQNEAQ (reference sequence). The CDR3 is 16 amino acids. The CDR3 DNA reads TGTTCCAGCAGCTCCGGGTTGGGTATTCCATACGAAAAACTGTTTTTT. Translation gives CSSSSGLGIPYEKLFF.

This chain uses TRBV5-1 with TRBJ2-7, with 7 nucleotides matching TRBD2. Trimming removed 0 bases from V and 4 bases from J; junction bases left unmatched: 7. Germline lookup yields CDR1 SGHRS and CDR2 YFSETQ. This CDR3 contains 15 residues. CDR3 in DNA: TGCGCCAGCAGCTTGGGGGCTAGCGGACTATACGAGCAGTACTTC. As protein: CASSLGASGLYEQYF.

This sequence joins TRBV5-1 and TRBJ2-5; 11 bases line up with TRBD2. The germline CDR1 and CDR2 sequences are SGHRS and YFSETQ. The V and J ends lost 0 bases and 2 bases, in that order; junction bases with no gene match: 6. The CDR3 is 17 amino acids. Here the CDR3 reads CASSLVGTSGVQETQYF. The CDR3 coding sequence is TGCGCCAGCAGCTTGGTAGGGACTAGCGGCGTACAAGAGACCCAGTACTTC.

The chain is built from TRBV5-1 and TRBJ2-7; 7 nucleotides line up with TRBD1. The CDR3 totals 13 residues. Germline CDR1 is SGHRS and CDR2 is YFSETQ. With 4 bases clipped from V and 4 bases from J, the junction kept 5 bases outside the gene matches. As DNA, the CDR3 is TGCGCCAGCAGCGAGGACAGGCTATACGAGCAGTACTTC. It is translated as CASSEDRLYEQYF.

The chain carries TRBV11-2 and TRBJ1-1; 7 bases align to TRBD1. Trimming removed 7 bases from V and 4 bases from J; junction bases left unmatched: 9. This CDR3 comprises 14 residues. Germline CDR1 reads SGHAT; CDR2 reads FQNNGV. The CDR3 protein is CASTRTGDVTEAFF. The CDR3 coding sequence is TGTGCCAGCACCCGGACAGGAGACGTCACTGAAGCTTTCTTT.

The V and J genes are TRBV5-1 and TRBJ2-5, with D possibly TRBD1 on 6 matching bases. The end of the DNA fits TRBJ2-7 better, so the J call may be wrong. CDR1 is SGHRS, CDR2 YFSETQ, per germline. This CDR3 contains 13 residues. CDR3 nucleotides: TGCGCCAGCAGCATCGGACAGACCTACGAGCAGTACTTC. This translates into CASSIGQTYEQYF.

This chain joins TRBV6-5 and TRBJ1-2; 9 bases align to TRBD1. With V trimmed by 3 bases and J by 4 bases, 9 bases remained unmatched. This CDR3 spans 16 amino acids. From germline, CDR1 is MNHEY and CDR2 SVGAGI. The CDR3 loop reads CASSYYSGQGPYGYTF. The CDR3 DNA follows: TGTGCCAGCAGTTATTATAGCGGACAGGGGCCCTATGGCTACACCTTC.

The rearrangement links TRBV15 to TRBJ2-6; D is perhaps TRBD2 (5 bases). Trimming took 0 bases from V and 1 from J, leaving 16 bases between them. Looked up from germline, CDR1 is LNHNV and CDR2 is YYDKDF (reference sequence). The CDR3 is made up of 19 amino acids. CDR3 in DNA: TGTGCCACCAGCAGAGATAAAGGGCCTACTAGATCTGGGGCCAACGTCCTGACTTTC. Residues: CATSRDKGPTRSGANVLTF.

The rearrangement links TRBV6-1 to TRBJ2-2; a possible D gene is TRBD1 (5 bases). CDR1 is MNHNS, CDR2 SASEGT, per germline. Trimming removed 4 bases from V and 5 bases from J, with 11 bases in between. The CDR3 extends over 14 amino acids. CDR3 nucleotides: TGTGCCAGCAGTGTCCGACAGAGAACCGGGGAGCTGTTTTTT. It specifies CASSVRQRTGELFF.

The rearrangement uses TRBV6-5 and TRBJ1-1; possibly TRBD1 for D (5 bases). This CDR3 region has 16 residues. Germline assignment: CDR1 MNHEY and CDR2 SVGAGI. Trimming removed 0 bases from V and 1 base from J, with 12 bases in between. The DNA of the CDR3 is TGTGCCAGCAGTTACTCGAAATGGGGCAGGAACACTGAAGCTTTCTTT. Translating it yields CASSYSKWGRNTEAFF.

The chain carries TRBV5-1 and TRBJ2-2, with 7 nucleotides matching TRBD1. This CDR3 is 13 amino acids long. V lost 6 bases, J lost 5 bases, and 4 bases stayed unmatched. CDR1 and CDR2 from the germline V gene are SGHRS and YFSETQ. CDR3 amino acids: CASNRGETGELFF. The DNA for the CDR3 is TGCGCCAGCAACAGGGGCGAAACCGGGGAGCTGTTTTTT.

This rearrangement joins TRBV9 to TRBJ2-7; the match to TRBD1 covers 10 bases. This CDR3 has 14 amino acids. From germline, CDR1 is SGDLS and CDR2 YYNGEE. The V segment lost 4 bases and the J segment 6 bases; nucleotides outside the gene matches: 7. CDR3 residues: CASSFGTGALEQYF. CDR3 coding DNA: TGTGCCAGCAGCTTCGGGACAGGGGCCCTCGAGCAGTACTTC.

The rearrangement uses TRBV28 and TRBJ1-4, with 7 bases aligning to TRBD1. The CDR3 totals 15 residues. Germline assignment: CDR1 MDHEN and CDR2 SYDVKM. J gave up 3 bases and V 6 bases, and 7 bases lay outside the gene matches. CDR3 in amino acids: CASSSPGQPNEKLFF. In DNA, the CDR3 is TGTGCCAGCAGCTCACCGGGACAGCCTAATGAAAAACTGTTTTTT. The whole variable domain, filled in from reference TRBV28 and TRBJ1-4, reads DVKVTQSSRYLVKRTGEKVFLECVQDMDHENMFWYRQDPGLGLRLIYFSYDVKMKEKGDIPEGYSVSREKKERFSLILESASTNQTSMYLCASSSPGQPNEKLFFGSGTQLSVL.

The CDR3 reads CASSASGLPSSYEQYF. The CDR3 DNA reads as TGTGCCAGCTCCGCCTCGGGACTCCCCAGCTCCTACGAGCAGTACTTC. The gene calls are TRBV25-1 and TRBJ2-7; TRBD2 is a possible D gene (6 bases). V was pared by 8 bases and J by 0 bases, with 20 bases between. From germline, CDR1 is MGHDK and CDR2 SYGVNS. The CDR3 totals 16 residues.

The chain is built from TRBV11-2 and TRBJ1-2; D may be TRBD1 (5 bases). Germline CDR1 reads SGHAT; CDR2 reads FQNNGV. V was cut by 5 bases and J by 2 bases, with 9 bases left in between. The CDR3 is 13 amino acids. CDR3 sequence reads: CASSAGLNYGYTF. In DNA form, the CDR3 reads TGTGCCAGCAGCGCGGGACTAAACTATGGCTACACCTTC.

The chain joins TRBV19 to TRBJ2-5; 12 bases line up with TRBD1. The J call is uncertain, as TRBJ2-7 better fits the DNA end. The germline gives CDR1 LNHDA, CDR2 SQIVND (reference sequence). The CDR3 consists of 14 residues. The CDR3 reads CASSPGTGGVEQYF. The CDR3 nucleotides are TGTGCCAGTAGTCCAGGGACAGGGGGCGTCGAGCAGTACTTC.

This clone was seen a single time. V gene TRBV27 combines with J gene TRBJ2-1, with 9 bases fitting TRBD1. The length of the CDR3 is 14 residues. Looked up from germline, CDR1 is MNHEY and CDR2 is SMNVEV (reference sequence). The trim removed 0 bases at V and 10 bases at J, leaving 4 bases unmatched. The CDR3 reads CASSLSRGTGEQFF. The CDR3 nucleotides are TGTGCCAGCAGTTTATCGAGGGGGACAGGGGAGCAGTTCTTC.

V gene TRBV9 combines with J gene TRBJ1-4; perhaps TRBD1 as D (5 bases). The V gene's germline CDR1 is SGDLS and CDR2 YYNGEE. The V end lost 0 bases, the J end lost 8 bases, and 14 bases lay between the germline ends. CDR3 length: 15 amino acids. The CDR3 sequence is CASSVDGRGREKLFF. DNA of the CDR3: TGTGCCAGCAGCGTAGACGGTAGGGGAAGGGAAAAACTGTTTTTT.

This clone was counted only a few times. The chain joins TRBV19 to TRBJ1-4; 10 bases are a match to TRBD1. Looked up from germline, CDR1 is LNHDA and CDR2 is SQIVND (reference sequence). V shed 7 bases, J shed 0 bases, and the junction held 11 bases outside the gene matches. The CDR3 is made up of 18 amino acids. The CDR3 DNA reads as TGTGCCAGTAATGATCCGGGACAGGGGTTTGCAACTAATGAAAAACTGTTTTTT. Translated: CASNDPGQGFATNEKLFF.

V and J are TRBV9 and TRBJ2-5, with 11 bases lining up with TRBD2. Germline lookup yields CDR1 SGDLS and CDR2 YYNGEE. CDR3 length: 15 residues. Germline trimming cut 3 bases from V and 4 bases from J; bases unmatched to any gene: 5. CDR3 in amino acids: CASSDSGGAGETQYF. The CDR3 DNA reads TGTGCCAGCAGCGATAGCGGGGGGGCCGGAGAGACCCAGTACTTC.

Only one count was recorded for this clone. The chain carries TRBV11-3 and TRBJ2-1; D remains ambiguous. Per the germline V gene, CDR1 is SGHNT and CDR2 is YENEEA. V lost 0 bases to trimming and J lost 3 bases, with 9 bases between them. CDR3 length equals 15 residues. This CDR3 is CASSLESGSYNEQFF. CDR3 nucleotides: TGTGCCAGCAGCTTAGAGTCGGGTAGCTACAATGAGCAGTTCTTC.

This clone has more than one count but fewer than ten. In the same sample, other DNA sequences code for this CDR3. The J gene is TRBJ1-1, the V gene TRBV5-1; no clear D gene. Trimming removed 0 bases from V and 1 base from J, with 4 bases in between. CDR1 and CDR2 from the germline V gene are SGHRS and YFSETQ. CDR3 size: 13 residues. The DNA of the CDR3 is TGCGCCAGCAGCTTGGCCGGGAACACTGAAGCTTTCTTT. This sequence encodes CASSLAGNTEAFF.

This clone was seen more than once but under ten times. The chain links TRBV18 to TRBJ2-5, with 9 bases matching TRBD1. CDR1 and CDR2 from the germline V gene are KGHSH and LQKENI. V trimming: 2 bases; J trimming: 4 bases; junction bases outside the gene matches: 2. There are 14 residues in the CDR3. CDR3 DNA: TGTGCCAGCTCACCATCGGGACAGGGAGAGACCCAGTACTTC. Translation gives CASSPSGQGETQYF. The full variable domain, rest sourced from reference TRBV18 and TRBJ2-5, is NAGVMQNPRHLVRRRGQEARLRCSPMKGHSHVYWYRQLPEEGLKFMVYLQKENIIDESGMPKERFSAEFPKEGPSILRIQQVVRGDSAAYFCASSPSGQGETQYFGPGTRLLVL.

The genes are TRBV18 and TRBJ1-1; 7 positions match TRBD1. This CDR3 spans 17 amino acids. The V and J ends lost 6 bases and 1 base, in that order; junction bases with no gene match: 14. Germline CDR1 is KGHSH and CDR2 is LQKENI. The CDR3, as DNA: TGTGCCAGCTCTCGACAGGGTCTCATTCGGAAGAACACTGAAGCTTTCTTT. This gives the protein CASSRQGLIRKNTEAFF.

This clone appeared a single time. The CDR3 loop is CASSLIWQGMGGANVLTF. The DNA for the CDR3 is TGTGCCAGCAGCTTGATTTGGCAGGGGATGGGTGGGGCCAACGTCCTGACTTTC. This chain joins TRBV5-8 and TRBJ2-6; D perhaps matches TRBD1 (6 bases). V gave up 1 base and J gave up 3 bases, with 17 bases separating them. CDR1 and CDR2 from the germline V gene are SGHTS and YDEGEE. The CDR3 length is 18 residues.

The rearrangement links TRBV5-1 to TRBJ2-5; 8 bases are shared with TRBD2. Germline V CDR1 and CDR2: SGHRS, YFSETQ. Germline trimming cut 7 bases from V and 4 bases from J; bases unmatched to any gene: 9. CDR3 length: 14 amino acids. In nucleotides, the CDR3 is TGCGCCAGCGGGGCGGGGGGCCTGTCAGAGACCCAGTACTTC. It encodes CASGAGGLSETQYF.

The chain links TRBV18 to TRBJ1-1; D gene ambiguous. Germline values: CDR1 KGHSH, CDR2 LQKENI. The CDR3 totals 16 residues. Trimming pared 6 bases from V and 0 bases from J, leaving 17 bases between. CDR3 bases: TGTGCCAGCTCGCGGGCAGACTATTTTATGAACACTGAAGCTTTCTTT. Its translation: CASSRADYFMNTEAFF.

The chain employs TRBV11-3 and TRBJ2-3, with D possibly TRBD1 on 6 matching bases. Trimming took off 4 bases at V and 0 bases at J, with 8 bases between the two ends. Per the germline V gene, CDR1 is SGHNT and CDR2 is YENEEA. This CDR3 has 14 residues. CDR3 bases: TGTGCCAGCAGCTACAGGGCTAGCACAGATACGCAGTATTTT. The encoded protein is CASSYRASTDTQYF.

The chain is built from TRBV19 and TRBJ1-5, with D hard to call. CDR1 and CDR2 (germline): LNHDA, SQIVND (reference sequence). The length of the CDR3 is 12 residues. V was clipped by 5 bases and J by 7 bases, with 9 bases between them. CDR3 in DNA: TGTGCCAGTAGTTTCGTTTTCCAGCCCCAGCATTTT. Amino acids: CASSFVFQPQHF.

This chain joins TRBV28 and TRBJ2-7; 7 bases fit TRBD2. Germline V gives CDR1 MDHEN, CDR2 SYDVKM. The CDR3 consists of 15 residues. Germline trimming cut 7 bases from V and 2 bases from J; bases unmatched to any gene: 11. The CDR3 DNA sequence: TGTGCCAGCACCCGGGCCGGGACTAAAACCTACGAGCAGTACTTC. Its protein product is CASTRAGTKTYEQYF. The whole variable domain, remainder taken from reference TRBV28 and TRBJ2-7, is DVKVTQSSRYLVKRTGEKVFLECVQDMDHENMFWYRQDPGLGLRLIYFSYDVKMKEKGDIPEGYSVSREKKERFSLILESASTNQTSMYLCASTRAGTKTYEQYFGPGTRLTVT.